These 9 T cell receptor beta chains came from one sample sequenced in a study of blood T cell repertoires in COVID-19 (dated by TCRdb to 2018 to 2020). Library preparation employed the immunoSEQ multiplex PCR assay. TCRdb stores this immuneACCESS table with in-frame sequences only. Part of the clones is absent; in the studies checked, under half of the shortfall reflects unresolved V genes, and no reason is known for the rest. The sample data list around 140,000 clones, and approximately 78% of these were observed just once. Of the sample, over 5% falls within the top ten clones. Sequenced sample: PBMCs or T cells enriched from blood (not recorded which). Receptors originate from a woman between 50 and 59 years old who had recovered from COVID-19.

This chain uses TRBV7-8 with TRBJ2-7, with 7 positions matching TRBD2. CDR1 is SGHVS and CDR2 is FQNEAQ in the germline V gene. The CDR3 loop spans 12 amino acids. Germline trimming cut 8 bases from V and 6 bases from J; bases unmatched to any gene: 7. In DNA form, the CDR3 reads TGTGCCAGCCAATCCTCGGGGGGCGAGCAGTACTTC. The encoded protein is CASQSSGGEQYF.

The rearrangement links TRBV3-1 (or the pseudogene TRBV3-2) to TRBJ1-6; 9 positions agree with TRBD1. The V segment lost 0 bases and the J segment 7 bases; nucleotides outside the gene matches: 13. This CDR3 contains 19 residues. The germline V gene encodes CDR1 LGHDT and CDR2 YNNKEL (reference sequence). CDR3 coding DNA: TGTGCCAGCAGCCAAGAGGCTGGTTTTGGGACAGGGTTGAATTCACCCCTCCACTTT. Translation: CASSQEAGFGTGLNSPLHF.

The chain carries TRBV2 and TRBJ2-1; D is possibly TRBD2 (6 bases). The V and J ends lost 5 bases and 8 bases respectively, with 25 bases between them. The CDR3 consists of 17 residues. Germline CDR1 SNHLY, CDR2 FYNNEI. The DNA of the CDR3 is TGTGCCAGCAGTCCCCTGTTAGCGGTCGACCCCCCGGATGAGCAGTTCTTC. Encoded protein: CASSPLLAVDPPDEQFF.

The chain joins TRBV18 to TRBJ1-2; 8 bases match TRBD1. CDR3 size: 16 residues. CDR1 and CDR2 (germline): KGHSH, LQKENI. The V gene end was trimmed by 5 bases and the J gene end by 0 bases; junction bases not matched to a gene: 8. This chain's CDR3 is CASSFGQGHSNYGYTF. CDR3 coding DNA: TGTGCCAGCTCATTTGGACAGGGCCATTCTAACTATGGCTACACCTTC.

The rearrangement links TRBV5-5 to TRBJ2-1, with TRBD1 identical over 10 bases. The CDR3 is made up of 17 amino acids. J was trimmed by 2 bases and V by 4 bases; bases with no gene match: 9. In germline, CDR1 is SGHKS, CDR2 YYEKEE (reference sequence). The CDR3 reads CASSPDRGLSTYNEQFF. In nucleotides, the CDR3 is TGTGCCAGCAGCCCCGACAGGGGGCTCTCCACCTACAATGAGCAGTTCTTC.

In this sample, this clone turned up a few times. V is TRBV30 and J is TRBJ2-7, with D maybe TRBD1 (6 bases). CDR1 and CDR2 from the germline V gene are GTSNPN and SVGIG (reference sequence). Trimming stripped 8 bases from V and 3 bases from J, with 26 bases between. The CDR3 is made up of 16 amino acids. The CDR3 protein is CARTEGNRASDYEQYF. The CDR3 DNA reads as TGTGCCCGAACGGAAGGCAACAGGGCATCCGACTACGAGCAGTACTTC. Combining the CDR3 with reference TRBV30 and TRBJ2-7 gives the whole variable domain SQTIHQWPATLVQPVGSPLSLECTVEGTSNPNLYWYRQAAGRGLQLLFYSVGIGQISSEVPQNLSASRPQDRQFILSSKKLLLSDSGFYLCARTEGNRASDYEQYFGPGTRLTVT.

The chain employs TRBV18 and TRBJ1-1, with 8 bases lining up with TRBD1. CDR1 and CDR2 (germline): KGHSH, LQKENI. Trimming removed 6 bases from V and 1 base from J; junction bases left unmatched: 16. This CDR3 comprises 18 residues. Here the CDR3 DNA reads TGTGCCAGCTCCCGTCAGGGGGCCACCCAAAACAGGAACACTGAAGCTTTCTTT. Translation gives CASSRQGATQNRNTEAFF. The complete variable domain, with remaining parts taken from reference TRBV18 and TRBJ1-1, reads NAGVMQNPRHLVRRRGQEARLRCSPMKGHSHVYWYRQLPEEGLKFMVYLQKENIIDESGMPKERFSAEFPKEGPSILRIQQVVRGDSAAYFCASSRQGATQNRNTEAFFGQGTRLTVV.

The J gene is TRBJ2-1, the V gene TRBV5-3, with 10 bases matching TRBD2. TRBV5-3 is an open reading frame whose function is uncertain. J lost 2 bases, V lost 1 base, and 3 bases had no gene match. This CDR3 is 16 amino acids long. DNA for the CDR3: TGTGCCAGAAGCTTGATTAGCGGGGGGCCCTACAATGAGCAGTTCTTC. Translated: CARSLISGGPYNEQFF.

The chain employs TRBV11-2 and TRBJ1-5, with D unclear. This CDR3 contains 13 residues. The germline V gene has CDR1 SGHAT and CDR2 FQNNGV. V was cut by 0 bases and J by 11 bases, with 11 bases left in between. CDR3 residues: CASSLDLNFAQHF. The CDR3 DNA reads as TGTGCCAGCAGCTTAGATCTAAACTTCGCCCAGCATTTT.